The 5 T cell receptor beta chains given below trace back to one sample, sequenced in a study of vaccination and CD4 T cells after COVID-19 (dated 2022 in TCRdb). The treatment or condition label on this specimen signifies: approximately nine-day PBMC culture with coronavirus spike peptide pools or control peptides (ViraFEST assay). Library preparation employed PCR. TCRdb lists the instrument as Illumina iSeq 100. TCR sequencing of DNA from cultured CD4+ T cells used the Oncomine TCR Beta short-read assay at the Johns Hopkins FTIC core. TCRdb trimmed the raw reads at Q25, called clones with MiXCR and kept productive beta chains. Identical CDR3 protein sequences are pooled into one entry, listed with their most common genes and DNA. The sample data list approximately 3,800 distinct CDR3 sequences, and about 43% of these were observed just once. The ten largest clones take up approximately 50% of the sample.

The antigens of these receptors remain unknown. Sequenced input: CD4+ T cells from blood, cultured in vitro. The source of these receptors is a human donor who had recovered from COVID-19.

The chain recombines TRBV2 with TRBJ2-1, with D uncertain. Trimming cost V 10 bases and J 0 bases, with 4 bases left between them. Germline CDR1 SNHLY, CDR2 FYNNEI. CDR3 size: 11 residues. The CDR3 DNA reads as TGTGCCACCACCTCCTACAATGAGCAGTTCTTC. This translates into CATTSYNEQFF.

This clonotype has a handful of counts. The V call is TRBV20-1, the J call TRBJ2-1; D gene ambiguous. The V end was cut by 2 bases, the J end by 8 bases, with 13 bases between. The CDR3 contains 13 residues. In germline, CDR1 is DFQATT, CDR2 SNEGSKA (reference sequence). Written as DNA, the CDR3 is TGCAGTGCTAGAAGGATACAAGGCGATGAGCAGTTCTTC. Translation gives CSARRIQGDEQFF.

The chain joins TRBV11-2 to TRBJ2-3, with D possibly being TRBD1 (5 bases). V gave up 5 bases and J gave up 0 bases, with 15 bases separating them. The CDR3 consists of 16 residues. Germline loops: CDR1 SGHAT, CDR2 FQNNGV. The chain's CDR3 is CASSMTVGDSTDTQYF. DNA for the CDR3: TGTGCCAGCAGCATGACGGTAGGGGATAGCACAGATACGCAGTATTTT.

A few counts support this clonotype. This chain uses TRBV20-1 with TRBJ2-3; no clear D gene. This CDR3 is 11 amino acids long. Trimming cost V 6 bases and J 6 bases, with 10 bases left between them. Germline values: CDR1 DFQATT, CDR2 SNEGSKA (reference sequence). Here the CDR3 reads CSAGYVDTQYF. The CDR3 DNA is TGCAGTGCCGGTTATGTCGATACGCAGTATTTT.

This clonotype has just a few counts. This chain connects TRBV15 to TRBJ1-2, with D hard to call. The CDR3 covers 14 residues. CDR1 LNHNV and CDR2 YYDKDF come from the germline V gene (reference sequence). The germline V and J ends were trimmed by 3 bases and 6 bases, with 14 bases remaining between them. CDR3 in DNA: TGTGCCACCAGCAGGCTTGGTAGTCAGAATGGCTACACCTTC. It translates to CATSRLGSQNGYTF.